Listed below are T cell receptor beta chains from one sample, sequenced in a study of blood T cell repertoires in COVID-19. Measured with immunoSEQ multiplex PCR; TCRdb has only the in-frame clones, and not every one. This table has roughly 190,000 clones, around 84% appearing once. Sample: PBMCs or T cells enriched from blood (not recorded which). The receptors originated from a woman aged 25 to 39 who had recovered from COVID-19. Each CDR3 is given with its conserved first and last residue. A D gene is named only where the DNA matches it firmly. Clone size is stated in some rows and not others, as once, few, many or a class when expanded.

j_call clone_size cdr3_length v_call d_call cdr3_aa cdr3_nt
TRBJ1-1 few 14 TRBV28 - CATDRTLMNTEAFF TGTGCCACAGACAGAACTTTGATGAACACTGAAGCTTTCTTT
TRBJ2-7 - 14 TRBV20-1 TRBD2 CSASNSGGIYEQYF TGCAGTGCTAGTAATAGCGGGGGGATCTACGAGCAGTACTTC
TRBJ1-2 - 15 TRBV13 TRBD1 CASSYSPGGLVGYTF TGTGCCAGCAGCTACAGCCCAGGGGGCCTGGTTGGCTACACCTTC
TRBJ1-2 - 13 TRBV6-5 - CASSSMGQYGYTF TGTGCCAGCAGTTCTATGGGCCAGTATGGCTACACCTTC
TRBJ1-4 - 12 TRBV7-9 - CASSHEGGVLFF TGTGCCAGCAGCCATGAGGGAGGGGTACTGTTTTTT
TRBJ1-2 - 15 TRBV7-9 - CASSTRQLTDYGYTF TGTGCCAGCAGCACCCGACAGCTTACCGACTATGGCTACACCTTC
TRBJ1-2 - 12 TRBV29-1 TRBD1 CSVDRGMNGYTF TGCAGCGTTGACAGGGGGATGAATGGCTACACCTTC
TRBJ2-1 - 15 TRBV3-1/TRBV3-2 - CASSPELLIMDEQFF TGTGCCAGCAGCCCGGAGTTGTTAATTATGGATGAGCAGTTCTTC
TRBJ2-1 - 15 TRBV7-3 TRBD2 CASSPLVGGPNEQFF TGTGCCAGCAGCCCCCTTGTGGGAGGGCCCAATGAGCAGTTCTTC
TRBJ2-3 - 15 TRBV29-1 - CSVEDWAGPTDTQYF TGCAGCGTTGAAGATTGGGCGGGACCCACAGATACGCAGTATTTT
TRBJ2-2 - 12 TRBV7-3 - CASSFGTGELFF TGTGCCAGCAGCTTCGGTACCGGGGAGCTGTTTTTT
TRBJ1-6 - 17 TRBV2 - CASSEAPLQGGNSPLHF TGTGCCAGCAGTGAAGCCCCCTTACAGGGCGGTAATTCACCCCTCCACTTT
TRBJ2-1 - 18 TRBV9 - CASSVGTRVPQLYNEQFF TGTGCCAGCAGCGTAGGAACGAGGGTCCCCCAACTATACAATGAGCAGTTCTTC
TRBJ2-4 - 16 TRBV7-8 - CASSLERVLAKNIQYF TGTGCCAGCAGCTTAGAGAGGGTACTAGCCAAAAACATTCAGTACTTC
TRBJ1-4 - 15 TRBV3-1/TRBV3-2 TRBD1 CASSQGRGYGEKLFF TGTGCCAGCAGCCAAGGCAGGGGGTACGGTGAAAAACTGTTTTTT
TRBJ1-2 - 14 TRBV5-6 TRBD1 CASSKVGPGQSYTF TGTGCCAGCAGCAAAGTGGGCCCGGGACAGAGCTACACCTTC
TRBJ2-1 - 13 TRBV24-1 - CATQGVPYNEQFF TGTGCCACACAGGGTGTCCCCTACAATGAGCAGTTCTTC
TRBJ2-1 - 16 TRBV11-3 TRBD2 CASSLGSGSSYNEQFF TGTGCCAGCAGCTTAGGGAGCGGGAGCTCCTACAATGAGCAGTTCTTC
TRBJ2-7 few 14 TRBV30 - CAWTPGTRTYEQYF TGTGCCTGGACCCCCGGGACACGAACCTACGAGCAGTACTTC
TRBJ1-1 - 14 TRBV6-5 - CASIYRRGNTEAFF TGTGCCAGCATCTACCGCCGTGGGAACACTGAAGCTTTCTTT
TRBJ2-5 - 17 TRBV6-6 TRBD2 CASSPQLTSGTPGTQYF TGTGCCAGCAGTCCCCAACTGACTAGCGGGACCCCGGGGACCCAGTACTTC
TRBJ1-2 - 13 TRBV2 - CASSATGNYGYTF TGTGCCAGCAGCGCCACAGGGAACTATGGCTACACCTTC
TRBJ1-3 - 15 TRBV7-2 - CASSLSGSSGNTIYF TGTGCCAGCAGCTTAAGCGGGAGCTCTGGAAACACCATATATTTT
TRBJ2-3 - 13 TRBV11-2 - CASSGGAADTQYF TGTGCCAGCAGCGGGGGGGCCGCAGATACGCAGTATTTT
TRBJ1-2 - 14 TRBV24-1 - CATSAETGAYGYTF TGTGCCACCAGTGCGGAGACCGGTGCCTATGGCTACACCTTC
TRBJ2-1 - 13 TRBV6-1 - CASSEARDFRGFF TGTGCCAGCAGTGAAGCAAGGGACTTCCGGGGGTTCTTC
TRBJ2-3 - 15 TRBV4-1 TRBD2 CASSSGLWDKDTQYF TGCGCCAGCAGTTCGGGACTATGGGATAAAGATACGCAGTATTTT
TRBJ1-5 - 15 TRBV2 - CASRPIGGAGQPQHF TGTGCCAGCAGGCCCATTGGGGGGGCGGGTCAGCCCCAGCATTTT
TRBJ1-2 once 14 TRBV2 - CASRVPGTLESNTF TGTGCCAGCAGGGTACCGGGGACTCTGGAAAGCAACACCTTC
TRBJ1-2 - 15 TRBV5-4 TRBD1 CASSVDRGVSYGYTF TGTGCCAGCAGTGTTGACAGGGGAGTTAGCTATGGCTACACCTTC
TRBJ1-5 - 14 TRBV24-1 TRBD1 CATSEWDRVQPQHF TGTGCCACCAGTGAGTGGGACAGGGTGCAGCCCCAGCATTTT
TRBJ2-5 - 13 TRBV7-9 - CASSLAGWETQYF TGTGCCAGCAGCTTGGCAGGGTGGGAGACCCAGTACTTC
TRBJ1-1 - 13 TRBV27 - CASSGAANTEAFF TGTGCCAGCAGTGGGGCAGCGAACACTGAAGCTTTCTTT
TRBJ1-2 few 13 TRBV10-3 TRBD1 CAISEKQGGGYTF TGTGCCATCAGTGAGAAACAGGGGGGCGGCTACACCTTC
TRBJ1-2 - 17 TRBV5-5 TRBD1 CASSLVRTGRDNYGYTF TGTGCCAGCAGCTTGGTTCGGACAGGGAGGGATAACTATGGCTACACCTTC
TRBJ2-4 - 14 TRBV10-1 - CASSAGSAKNIQYF TGCGCCAGCAGTGCCGGTTCTGCCAAAAACATTCAGTACTTC
TRBJ1-1 - 16 TRBV11-2 - CASSSSPRGWNTEAFF TGTGCCAGCAGCTCGTCTCCTAGGGGATGGAACACTGAAGCTTTCTTT
TRBJ2-2 - 16 TRBV19 TRBD2 CASNREGLANTGELFF TGTGCCAGTAACCGGGAGGGCCTTGCGAACACCGGGGAGCTGTTTTTT
TRBJ2-2 once 14 TRBV5-1 - CASNEQGGIGELFF TGCGCCAGCAACGAGCAGGGAGGCATCGGGGAGCTGTTTTTT
TRBJ1-1 - 15 TRBV5-8 - CASSLGQAMNTEAFF TGTGCCAGCAGCTTGGGACAGGCGATGAACACTGAAGCTTTCTTT
TRBJ1-5 - 17 TRBV15 - CATSRDPGVRSNQPQHF TGTGCCACCAGCAGAGATCCAGGGGTCCGAAGCAATCAGCCCCAGCATTTT
TRBJ1-2 - 15 TRBV6-5 - CASTPTGLLWSGYTF TGTGCCAGCACCCCGACAGGCCTCCTGTGGAGTGGCTACACCTTC
TRBJ2-1 - 17 TRBV5-1 TRBD1 CASSLNPGQGAWGEQFF TGCGCCAGCAGCCTCAACCCGGGACAGGGGGCTTGGGGTGAGCAGTTCTTC
TRBJ2-4 - 15 TRBV28 TRBD1 CASLLRTGLKNIQYF TGTGCCAGCCTCCTCAGGACAGGGTTAAAAAACATTCAGTACTTC
TRBJ1-5 - 14 TRBV20-1 - CSASTTDRDQPQHF TGCAGTGCTAGTACAACGGACAGAGATCAGCCCCAGCATTTT
TRBJ1-1 - 16 TRBV19 TRBD1 CASSIVSGTGGSEAFF TGTGCCAGTAGTATAGTCTCCGGGACAGGGGGCAGTGAAGCTTTCTTT
TRBJ2-2 - 12 TRBV24-1 TRBD1 CASRGLNGELFF TGTGCCTCCAGGGGGCTAAACGGGGAGCTGTTTTTT
TRBJ2-7 - 14 TRBV28 - CASRQAGTPHGQYF TGTGCCAGCCGTCAGGCGGGGACGCCGCACGGACAGTACTTC
TRBJ1-1 once 12 TRBV30 - CAWRQGNTEAFF TGTGCCTGGAGACAGGGGAACACTGAAGCTTTCTTT
TRBJ2-3 - 16 TRBV5-4 TRBD2 CASRTSGRARTDTQYF TGTGCCAGCCGGACTAGCGGGAGGGCCCGCACAGATACGCAGTATTTT
TRBJ1-3 - 15 TRBV7-2 - CASSPGYSSGNTIYF TGTGCCAGCAGCCCAGGGTACAGCTCTGGAAACACCATATATTTT
TRBJ1-3 - 15 TRBV6-5 - CASSYSEVLGNTIYF TGTGCCAGCAGTTACTCGGAGGTGCTAGGAAACACCATATATTTT
TRBJ2-7 - 17 TRBV11-2 - CASSFSVVGGTPYEQYF TGTGCCAGCAGCTTTTCCGTAGTGGGAGGGACACCCTACGAGCAGTACTTC